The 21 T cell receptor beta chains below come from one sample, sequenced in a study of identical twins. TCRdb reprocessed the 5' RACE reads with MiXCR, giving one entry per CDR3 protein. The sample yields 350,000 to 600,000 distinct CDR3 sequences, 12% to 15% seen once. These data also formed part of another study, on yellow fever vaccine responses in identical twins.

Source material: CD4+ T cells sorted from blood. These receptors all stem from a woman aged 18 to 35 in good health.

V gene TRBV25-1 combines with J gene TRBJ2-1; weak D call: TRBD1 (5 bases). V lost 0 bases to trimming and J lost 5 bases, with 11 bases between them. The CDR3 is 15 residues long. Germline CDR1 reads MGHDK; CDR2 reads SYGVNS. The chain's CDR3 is CASSEYKAGNNEQFF. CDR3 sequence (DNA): TGTGCCAGCAGTGAATATAAGGCAGGGAACAATGAGCAGTTCTTC.

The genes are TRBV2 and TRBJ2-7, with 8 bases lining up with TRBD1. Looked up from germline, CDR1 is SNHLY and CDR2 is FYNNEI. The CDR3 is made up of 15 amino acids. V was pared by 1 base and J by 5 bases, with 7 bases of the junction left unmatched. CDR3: CASSEGDRNYDEQYF. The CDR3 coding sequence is TGTGCCAGCAGTGAAGGGGACAGGAATTACGACGAGCAGTACTTC.

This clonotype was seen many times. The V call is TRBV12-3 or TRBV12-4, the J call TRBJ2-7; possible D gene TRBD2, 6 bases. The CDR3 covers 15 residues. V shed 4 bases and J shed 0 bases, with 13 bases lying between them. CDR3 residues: CASSYSSSASYEQYF. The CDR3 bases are TGTGCCAGCAGTTACTCGTCTAGCGCCTCCTACGAGCAGTACTTC.

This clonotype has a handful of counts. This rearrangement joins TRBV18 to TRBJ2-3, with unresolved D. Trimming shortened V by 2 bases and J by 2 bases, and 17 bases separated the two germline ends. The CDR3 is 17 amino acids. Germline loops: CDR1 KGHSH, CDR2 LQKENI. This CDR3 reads CASSPFLASGPTDTQYF. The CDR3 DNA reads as TGTGCCAGCTCACCATTCCTGGCGTCGGGCCCCACAGATACGCAGTATTTT.

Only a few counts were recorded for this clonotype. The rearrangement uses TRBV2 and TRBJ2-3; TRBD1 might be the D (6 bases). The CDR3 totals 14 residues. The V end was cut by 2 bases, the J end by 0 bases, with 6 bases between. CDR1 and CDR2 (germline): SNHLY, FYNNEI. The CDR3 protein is CASSETGSTDTQYF. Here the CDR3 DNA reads TGTGCCAGCAGTGAAACAGGGAGCACAGATACGCAGTATTTT.

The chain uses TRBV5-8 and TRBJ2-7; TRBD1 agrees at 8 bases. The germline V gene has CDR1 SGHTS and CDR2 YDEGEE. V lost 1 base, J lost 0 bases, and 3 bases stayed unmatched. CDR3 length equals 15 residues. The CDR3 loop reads CASSLLTGDSYEQYF. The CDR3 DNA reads TGTGCCAGCAGCTTGTTGACAGGGGACTCCTACGAGCAGTACTTC. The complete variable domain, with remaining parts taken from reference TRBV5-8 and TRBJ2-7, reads EAGVTQSPTHLIKTRGQQATLRCSPISGHTSVYWYQQALGLGLQFLLWYDEGEERNRGNFPPRFSGRQFPNYSSELNVNALELEDSALYLCASSLLTGDSYEQYFGPGTRLTVT.

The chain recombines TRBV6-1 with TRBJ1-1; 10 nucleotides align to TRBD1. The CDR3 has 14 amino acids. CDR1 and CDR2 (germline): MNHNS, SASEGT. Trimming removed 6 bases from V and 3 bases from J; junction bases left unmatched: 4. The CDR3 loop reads CASRTGTGDTEAFF. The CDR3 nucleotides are TGTGCCAGCAGAACCGGGACAGGGGACACTGAAGCTTTCTTT.

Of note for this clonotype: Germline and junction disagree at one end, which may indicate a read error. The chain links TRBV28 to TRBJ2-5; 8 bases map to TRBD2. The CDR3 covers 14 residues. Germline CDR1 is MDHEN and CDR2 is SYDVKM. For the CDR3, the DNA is TGTGCCAGCAGCTTATCCGGGGGGGCGCAGACCCAGTACTTC. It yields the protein CASSLSGGAQTQYF.

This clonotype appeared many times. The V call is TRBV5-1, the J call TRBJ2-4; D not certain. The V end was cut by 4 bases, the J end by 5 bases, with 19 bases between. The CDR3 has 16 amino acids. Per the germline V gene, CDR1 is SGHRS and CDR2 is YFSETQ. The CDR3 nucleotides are TGCGCCAGCAGCCCTCTCCGACTGGCGACGGAAAACATTCAGTACTTC. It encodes CASSPLRLATENIQYF.

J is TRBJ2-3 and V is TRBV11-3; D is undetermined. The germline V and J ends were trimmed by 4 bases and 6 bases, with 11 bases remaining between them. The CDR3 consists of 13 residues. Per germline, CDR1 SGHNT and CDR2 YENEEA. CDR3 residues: CASSSKGKDTQYF. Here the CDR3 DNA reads TGTGCCAGCAGCTCCAAAGGGAAGGATACGCAGTATTTT.

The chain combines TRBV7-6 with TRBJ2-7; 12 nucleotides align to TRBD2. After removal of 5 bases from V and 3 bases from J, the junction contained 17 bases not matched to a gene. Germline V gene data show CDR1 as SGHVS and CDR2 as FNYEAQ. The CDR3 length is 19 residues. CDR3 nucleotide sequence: TGTGCCAGCAGCCCTAATTTACGGTCTACTAGCGGGAGGTTCTACGAGCAGTACTTC. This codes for CASSPNLRSTSGRFYEQYF.

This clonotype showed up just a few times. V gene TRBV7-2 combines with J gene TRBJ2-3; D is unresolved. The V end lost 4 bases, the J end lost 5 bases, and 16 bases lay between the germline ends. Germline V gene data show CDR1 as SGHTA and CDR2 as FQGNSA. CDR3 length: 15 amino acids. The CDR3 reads CASSSRRPLGDTQYF. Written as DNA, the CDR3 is TGTGCCAGCAGCTCTCGCCGTCCTTTAGGAGATACGCAGTATTTT.

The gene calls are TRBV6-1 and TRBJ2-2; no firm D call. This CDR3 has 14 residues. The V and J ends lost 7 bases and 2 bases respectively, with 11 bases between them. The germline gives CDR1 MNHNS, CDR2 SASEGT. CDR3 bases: TGTGCCAGCACCACTCAACAAAACACCGGGGAGCTGTTTTTT. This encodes CASTTQQNTGELFF.

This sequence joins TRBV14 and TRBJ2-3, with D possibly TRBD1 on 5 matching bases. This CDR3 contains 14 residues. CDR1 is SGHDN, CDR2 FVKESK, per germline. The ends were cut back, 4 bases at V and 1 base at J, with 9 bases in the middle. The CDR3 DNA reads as TGTGCCAGCAGCCCCCGACAGCGCACAGATACGCAGTATTTT. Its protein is CASSPRQRTDTQYF.

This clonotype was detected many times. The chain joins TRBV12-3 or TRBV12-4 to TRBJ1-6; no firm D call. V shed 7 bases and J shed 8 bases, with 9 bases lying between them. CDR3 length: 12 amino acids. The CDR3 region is CASTLSYSPLHF. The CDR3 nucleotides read TGTGCCAGCACCCTATCTTATTCACCCCTCCACTTT.

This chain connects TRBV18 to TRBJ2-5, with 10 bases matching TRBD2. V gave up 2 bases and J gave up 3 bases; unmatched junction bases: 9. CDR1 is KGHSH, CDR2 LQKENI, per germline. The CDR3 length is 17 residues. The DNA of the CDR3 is TGTGCCAGCTCACCAATAGCGGGGGGACCGGGTAAAGAGACCCAGTACTTC. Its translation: CASSPIAGGPGKETQYF.

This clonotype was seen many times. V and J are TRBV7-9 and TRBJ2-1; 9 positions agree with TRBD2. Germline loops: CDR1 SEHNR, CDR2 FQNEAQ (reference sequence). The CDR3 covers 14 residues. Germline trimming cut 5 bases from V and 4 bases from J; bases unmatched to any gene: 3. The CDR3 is CASSASGGYNEQFF. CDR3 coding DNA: TGTGCCAGCAGCGCCAGCGGGGGGTACAATGAGCAGTTCTTC.

The CDR3 region is CASSRFEGEGETQYF. CDR3 coding DNA: TGTGCCAGCAGCCGGTTCGAAGGGGAGGGCGAGACCCAGTACTTC. The rearrangement joins TRBV7-6 to TRBJ2-5; 7 bases fit TRBD2. The CDR3 runs to 15 residues. Germline lookup yields CDR1 SGHVS and CDR2 FNYEAQ. Trimming cost V 5 bases and J 5 bases; bases outside gene matches: 11.

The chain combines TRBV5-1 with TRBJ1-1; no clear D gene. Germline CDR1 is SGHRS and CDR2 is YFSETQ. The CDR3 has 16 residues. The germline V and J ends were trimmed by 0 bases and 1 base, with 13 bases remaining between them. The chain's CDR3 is CASSLGQAVANTEAFF. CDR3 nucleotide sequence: TGCGCCAGCAGCTTGGGGCAGGCGGTCGCGAACACTGAAGCTTTCTTT.

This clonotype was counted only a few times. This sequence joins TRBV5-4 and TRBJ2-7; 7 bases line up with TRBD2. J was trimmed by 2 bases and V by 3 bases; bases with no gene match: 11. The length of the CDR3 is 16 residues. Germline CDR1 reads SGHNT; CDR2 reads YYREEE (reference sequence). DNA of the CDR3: TGTGCCAGCAGCTGGGGTCGGATAGCGGGCCCCTACGAGCAGTACTTC. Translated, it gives CASSWGRIAGPYEQYF.

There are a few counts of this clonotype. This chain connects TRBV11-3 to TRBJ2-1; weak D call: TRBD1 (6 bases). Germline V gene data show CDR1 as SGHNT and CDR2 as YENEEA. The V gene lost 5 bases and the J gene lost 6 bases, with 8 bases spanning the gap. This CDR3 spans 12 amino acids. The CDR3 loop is CASSGTSNEQFF. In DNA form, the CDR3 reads TGTGCCAGCAGCGGGACAAGCAATGAGCAGTTCTTC.